These T cell receptor beta chains were read from a single sample in a study of blood T cell repertoires in COVID-19. TCRdb keeps only in-frame clones here, not all; method: immunoSEQ multiplex PCR. The sample lists about 82,000 clones, around 85% seen once, with 15% to 20% in the top ten. The sequencing sample was made of peripheral blood. These receptors were obtained from a man at least 80 years old with active or convalescent COVID-19. CDR3s include the opening cysteine and the closing phenylalanine or tryptophan. Fields, in order: D gene, V gene, clone size, J gene, CDR3 protein, CDR3 DNA. A D gene is named only where the DNA matches it firmly. Some rows mark clone size as missing; the rest say once, few, many or name a class of expanded clone.

-,TRBV7-2,-,TRBJ1-1,CASSLGLGVGHKNTEAFF,TGTGCCAGCAGCTTAGGGTTAGGGGTGGGACATAAGAACACTGAAGCTTTCTTT
-,TRBV3-1/TRBV3-2,-,TRBJ2-1,CASSPWGDTYNEQFF,TGTGCCAGCAGCCCCTGGGGCGATACCTACAATGAGCAGTTCTTC
TRBD1,TRBV28,-,TRBJ1-6,CASRQGRSYNSPLHF,TGTGCCAGTAGACAGGGTAGATCCTATAATTCACCCCTCCACTTT
TRBD1,TRBV27,-,TRBJ1-5,CASSLTGGNQPQHF,TGTGCCAGCAGTCTGACAGGGGGAAATCAGCCCCAGCATTTT
TRBD1,TRBV27,few,TRBJ1-5,CASSKDRAQPQHF,TGTGCCAGCAGTAAGGACAGGGCTCAGCCCCAGCATTTT
-,TRBV24-1,-,TRBJ2-1,CATSDPRRVNEQFF,TGTGCCACCAGTGACCCCCGCAGGGTCAATGAGCAGTTCTTC
TRBD2,TRBV30,-,TRBJ2-1,CAWSAGLVGGDEQFF,TGTGCCTGGAGTGCGGGACTAGTTGGGGGCGATGAGCAGTTCTTC
TRBD1,TRBV18,-,TRBJ2-3,CASSPGQGGADTQYF,TGTGCCAGCTCACCAGGACAGGGGGGGGCCGATACGCAGTATTTT
-,TRBV6-5,-,TRBJ1-1,CASSQQGTTEAFF,TGTGCCAGCAGTCAACAGGGTACCACTGAAGCTTTCTTT
TRBD2,TRBV5-1,-,TRBJ2-2,CASRETSGRRTGELFF,TGCGCCAGCAGGGAAACTAGCGGGAGACGTACCGGGGAGCTGTTTTTT
-,TRBV12-3/TRBV12-4,-,TRBJ2-3,CASKDTADTQYF,TGTGCCAGCAAAGACACCGCCGATACGCAGTATTTT
TRBD1,TRBV19,-,TRBJ1-2,CASSIETGGTNYGYTF,TGTGCCAGTAGTATAGAAACAGGGGGTACTAACTATGGCTACACCTTC
-,TRBV7-8,-,TRBJ2-3,CASSAQVQGGYHTDTQYF,TGTGCCAGCAGCGCACAGGTCCAGGGAGGATATCACACAGATACGCAGTATTTT
-,TRBV4-1,-,TRBJ2-1,CASSQEDHRSHEQFF,TGCGCCAGCAGCCAAGAAGATCACAGATCCCATGAGCAGTTCTTC
-,TRBV6-1,once,TRBJ1-5,CASSESRVSNQPQHF,TGTGCCAGCAGTGAGTCCAGGGTTAGCAATCAGCCCCAGCATTTT
-,TRBV7-9,-,TRBJ1-1,CASSLAWSGLAEAFF,TGTGCCAGCAGCTTAGCTTGGTCAGGATTGGCTGAAGCTTTCTTT
-,TRBV9,-,TRBJ2-6,CASSPRGADSGANVLTF,TGTGCCAGCAGCCCGCGGGGCGCTGACTCTGGGGCCAACGTCCTGACTTTC
TRBD2,TRBV10-1,-,TRBJ2-3,CASSHGLAGGSSTDTQYF,TGCGCCAGCAGCCACGGACTAGCGGGAGGATCCTCCACAGATACGCAGTATTTT
-,TRBV7-9,once,TRBJ1-1,CASSLDQGRTEAFF,TGTGCCAGCAGCTTAGACCAGGGGCGCACTGAAGCTTTCTTT
-,TRBV18,-,TRBJ2-1,CASYGGQGRNEQFF,TGTGCCAGCTACGGGGGGCAGGGTAGGAATGAGCAGTTCTTC
TRBD1,TRBV4-2,-,TRBJ2-4,CASSQGGQAVQYF,TGTGCCAGCAGCCAGGGGGGACAGGCCGTTCAGTACTTC
-,TRBV19,once,TRBJ2-1,CASSIASGSYNEQFF,TGTGCCAGTAGTATAGCCAGCGGCTCCTACAATGAGCAGTTCTTC
TRBD1,TRBV3-1/TRBV3-2,-,TRBJ1-4,CASSPWTGDEKLFF,TGTGCCAGCAGCCCCTGGACAGGGGATGAAAAACTGTTTTTT
-,TRBV19,-,TRBJ1-1,CASSANRATEAFF,TGTGCCAGTAGTGCAAACAGGGCCACTGAAGCTTTCTTT
-,TRBV5-1,-,TRBJ1-1,CASSNRENTEAFF,TGCGCCAGCAGCAACAGAGAGAACACTGAAGCTTTCTTT
-,TRBV24-1,medium-sized,TRBJ2-2,CATSEVGVSGSGELFF,TGTGCCACCAGTGAAGTCGGGGTCTCAGGATCCGGGGAGCTGTTTTTT
-,TRBV24-1,-,TRBJ1-5,CATSEPQSNQPQHF,TGTGCCACCAGTGAGCCTCAGTCAAATCAGCCCCAGCATTTT
-,TRBV7-9,-,TRBJ1-4,CASSHYRASGATNEKLFF,TGTGCCAGCAGCCACTACAGGGCATCCGGAGCAACTAATGAAAAACTGTTTTTT
-,TRBV4-2,-,TRBJ1-1,CASQGAGEFTEAFF,TGTGCCAGCCAAGGAGCAGGGGAGTTCACTGAAGCTTTCTTT
-,TRBV7-2,-,TRBJ1-2,CASSSRVLSQAGYTF,TGTGCCAGCAGCTCCAGGGTCCTCTCGCAGGCTGGCTACACCTTC
TRBD1,TRBV5-4,-,TRBJ2-2,CASSWMTGPNTGELFF,TGTGCCAGCAGCTGGATGACAGGGCCGAACACCGGGGAGCTGTTTTTT
-,TRBV7-9,-,TRBJ1-2,CASAELPNYGYTF,TGTGCTAGCGCCGAGTTACCGAACTATGGCTACACCTTC
TRBD1,TRBV19,-,TRBJ2-1,CASSIIPGQGSYNEQFF,TGTGCCAGTAGTATTATCCCAGGACAGGGATCCTACAATGAGCAGTTCTTC
-,TRBV6-1,-,TRBJ2-5,CASSDLKGAQETQYF,TGTGCCAGCAGTGATCTTAAGGGAGCCCAGGAGACCCAGTACTTC
-,TRBV7-9,-,TRBJ1-2,CASTTPAIQIQDRYGYTF,TGTGCCAGCACTACACCCGCCATACAGATCCAGGATCGCTATGGCTACACCTTC
TRBD1,TRBV19,many,TRBJ2-2,CASSQWGQGAGADTGELFF,TGTGCCAGCTCTCAATGGGGACAGGGGGCGGGTGCGGACACCGGGGAGCTGTTTTTT
-,TRBV24-1,-,TRBJ2-3,CATSDPQAGGSTDTQYF,TGTGCCACCAGTGATCCCCAAGCAGGGGGGAGCACAGATACGCAGTATTTT
TRBD1,TRBV5-4,-,TRBJ2-3,CASSLNRDRTTDTQYF,TGTGCCAGCAGCTTGAATAGGGACAGAACCACAGATACGCAGTATTTT
TRBD1,TRBV6-1,-,TRBJ1-3,CASSDRDRVGNTIYF,TGTGCCAGCAGTGACCGGGACAGGGTTGGAAACACCATATATTTT
-,TRBV19,-,TRBJ2-1,CASSIAGDGYNEQFF,TGTGCCAGTAGTATAGCGGGAGATGGGTACAATGAGCAGTTCTTC
-,TRBV6-5,once,TRBJ1-6,CASSYNGMANSPLHF,TGTGCCAGCAGTTACAACGGGATGGCGAATTCACCCCTCCACTTT
-,TRBV28,-,TRBJ2-6,CASSLSQGRAGANVLTF,TGTGCCAGCAGTTTATCCCAGGGTAGGGCTGGGGCCAACGTCCTGACTTTC
-,TRBV3-1/TRBV3-2,-,TRBJ1-2,CASSQAYGANYGYTF,TGTGCCAGCAGCCAAGCGTACGGGGCTAACTATGGCTACACCTTC
-,TRBV29-1,-,TRBJ1-1,CSVEVEGGGAFF,TGCAGCGTTGAAGTGGAGGGGGGGGGAGCTTTCTTT
-,TRBV18,-,TRBJ1-6,CASSPFGQPTNNSPLHF,TGTGCCAGCTCACCATTCGGACAGCCGACTAATAATTCACCCCTCCACTTT
-,TRBV5-1,-,TRBJ1-1,CASSPSRSETEAFF,TGCGCCAGCAGCCCAAGCCGGTCGGAGACTGAAGCTTTCTTT